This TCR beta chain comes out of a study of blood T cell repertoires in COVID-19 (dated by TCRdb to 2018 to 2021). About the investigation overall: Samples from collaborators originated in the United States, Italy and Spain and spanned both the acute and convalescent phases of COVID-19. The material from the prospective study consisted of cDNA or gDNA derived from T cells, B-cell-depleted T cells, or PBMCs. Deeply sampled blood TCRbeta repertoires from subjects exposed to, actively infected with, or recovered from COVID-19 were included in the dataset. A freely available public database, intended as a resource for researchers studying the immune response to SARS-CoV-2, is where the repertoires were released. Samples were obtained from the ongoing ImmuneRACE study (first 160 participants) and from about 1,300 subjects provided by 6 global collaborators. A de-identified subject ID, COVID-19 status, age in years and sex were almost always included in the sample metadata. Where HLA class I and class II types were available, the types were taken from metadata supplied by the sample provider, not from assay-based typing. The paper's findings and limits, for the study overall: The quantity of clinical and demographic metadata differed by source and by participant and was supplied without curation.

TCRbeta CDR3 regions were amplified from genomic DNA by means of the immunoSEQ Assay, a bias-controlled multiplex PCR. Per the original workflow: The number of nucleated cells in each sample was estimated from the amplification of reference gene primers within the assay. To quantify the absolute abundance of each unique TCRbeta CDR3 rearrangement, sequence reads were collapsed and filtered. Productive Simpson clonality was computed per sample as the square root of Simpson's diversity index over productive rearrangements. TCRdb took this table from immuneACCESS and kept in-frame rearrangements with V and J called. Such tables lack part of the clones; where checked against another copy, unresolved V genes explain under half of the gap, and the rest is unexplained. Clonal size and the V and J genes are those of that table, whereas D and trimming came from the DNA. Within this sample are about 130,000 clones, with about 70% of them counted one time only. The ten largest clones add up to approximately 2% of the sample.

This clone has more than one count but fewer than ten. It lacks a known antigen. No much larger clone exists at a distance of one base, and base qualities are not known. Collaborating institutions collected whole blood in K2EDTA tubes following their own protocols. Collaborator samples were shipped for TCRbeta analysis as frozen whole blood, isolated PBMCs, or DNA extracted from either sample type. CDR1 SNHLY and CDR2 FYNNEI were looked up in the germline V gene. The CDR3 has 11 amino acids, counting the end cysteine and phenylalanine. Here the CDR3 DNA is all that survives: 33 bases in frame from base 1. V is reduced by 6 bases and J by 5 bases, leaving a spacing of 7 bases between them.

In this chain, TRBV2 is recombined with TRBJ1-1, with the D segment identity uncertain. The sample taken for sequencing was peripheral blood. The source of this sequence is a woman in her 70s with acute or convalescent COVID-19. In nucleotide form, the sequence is TGTGCCAGCAGCGACTGGACTGAAGCTTTCTTT. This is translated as CASSDWTEAFF.